The clone carrying this T cell receptor (beta chain) was picked up a small number of times. Its target is unknown. The entry originates in a study of T cell repertoires in cytomegalovirus infection. Study-wide points: The ex vivo response showed dominance by HLA-C-restricted CMV-specific TCR beta clonotypes.

TCRdb fed the reads into MiXCR, producing one record per CDR3 protein. The table shows roughly 110,000 distinct CDR3 sequences, with over 9.5% occurring only once. V lost 1 base, J lost 1 base, and 10 bases lay in between. The CDR3 extends over 15 amino acids. CDR1 is SEHNR and CDR2 is FQNEAQ in the germline V gene (reference sequence). Sequencing was performed on PBMCs, sequenced either directly or after in vitro stimulation (not recorded which). The clonotype originates from a human donor in good health (CMV status not recorded). Some clones in this sample may be carry-over from other donors' samples. This chain uses TRBV7-9 with TRBJ1-1, with D possibly matching TRBD1 (6 bases). For the CDR3, the DNA is TGTGCCAGCAGCTTAGGAACAGGGCCGAACACTGAAGCTTTCTTT. Protein product: CASSLGTGPNTEAFF.